This T cell receptor (beta chain) was captured in a study of blood T cell repertoires in COVID-19 (TCRdb year 2020). At the level of the whole study: Collaborator samples came from the United States, Italy and Spain and covered acute and convalescent phases of COVID-19. The dataset comprised deeply sampled blood TCRbeta repertoires from subjects exposed to, actively infected with, or recovered from COVID-19. The prospective study material was composed of cDNA or gDNA derived from T cells, B-cell-depleted T cells, or PBMCs. Sample metadata almost always included a de-identified subject ID, COVID-19 status, age in years and sex. Samples came from the ongoing ImmuneRACE study (first 160 participants) plus 1,254 subjects from 6 global collaborators. A freely available public database, intended as a resource for researchers studying the immune response to SARS-CoV-2, is where the repertoires were released. Where available, HLA class I and class II types were taken from metadata supplied by the sample provider and were not determined by assay-based typing.

General findings and caveats noted by the study authors: The quantity of clinical and demographic metadata differed by source and by participant and was supplied without curation.

CDR1 and CDR2 are read off the germline V gene as SGHVS and FQNEAQ. CDR3 length: 14 amino acids, cysteine to phenylalanine. Solely the CDR3 DNA is kept, with 42 bases framed from the first base. After removal of 5 bases from V and 9 bases from J, the junction retains 10 bases not matched to a gene. Participants in the prospective study were enrolled through a virtual design, were aged roughly 18 to 100 years, and lived in roughly 24 United States geographic areas. In the prospective study, cohorts were assigned on the basis of participant-reported clinical history obtained from a screening survey and a study questionnaire. Exposed participants were defined as having been in contact with someone with a PCR-confirmed or clinician-diagnosed COVID-19 case within 2 weeks of study entry. In the prospective study, mobile phlebotomists collected whole blood, serum and a nasopharyngeal or oropharyngeal swab from each participant. Additional blood draws and questionnaires over an approximately 2-month period could optionally be provided by prospective study participants. Before DNA extraction, blood samples from the prospective study were shipped at room temperature or frozen.

A remark on this clone: It lacks a known antigen. No base-level quality is on record; no much larger clone is a single base apart.

TCRbeta CDR3 regions were amplified from genomic DNA using the immunoSEQ Assay, a bias-controlled multiplex PCR. Turning to the authors' computational methods: The number of nucleated cells in each sample was estimated from the amplification of reference gene primers within the assay. Sequence reads were collapsed and filtered to measure the absolute abundance of every unique TCRbeta CDR3 rearrangement. For each sample, productive Simpson clonality was calculated as the square root of Simpson's diversity index over productive rearrangements. This is the immuneACCESS table as TCRdb keeps it, with only in-frame sequences that have V and J called. A part of the clones is gone; compared with another copy, unresolved V genes explain less than half, and the rest is unexplained. The V and J calls and clone size come from that table; D and trimming were worked out from the DNA. Here the sample has around 400,000 clones; approximately 93% occur a single time. About 0.9% of the sample is held by the ten biggest clonotypes.

The chain was built from TRBV7-8 and TRBJ2-1; 7 bases in the junction line up with TRBD2. The sequence was obtained from a woman aged 40 to 50 who had been exposed to COVID-19. The material sequenced was PBMCs or T cells enriched from blood (not recorded which). The DNA is as follows: TGTGCCAGCAGCCCCTGGACTAGATCGGGTGAGCAGTTCTTC. Its coded protein is CASSPWTRSGEQFF.